These 23 T cell receptor beta chains were sequenced from one sample in a study of identical twins. TCRdb independently ran MiXCR on the 5' RACE reads; one entry per CDR3 protein. Of some 250,000 distinct CDR3 sequences listed, roughly an eighth are singletons. The data were also submitted as part of a second study, on yellow fever vaccine responses in identical twins.

Sequenced input: memory (CD45RO+) T cells sorted from blood. The receptor source for this set is a woman aged 18-30 years in good health.

There are a few counts of this clonotype. The V gene is TRBV12-3 or TRBV12-4, the J gene TRBJ1-1; D is unclear. The length of the CDR3 is 13 residues. V dropped 8 bases and J dropped 4 bases, with 14 bases sitting between them. The CDR3 DNA is TGTGCCAGCGTAAATTCGATGAGCACTGAAGCTTTCTTT. It is translated as CASVNSMSTEAFF.

This rearrangement joins TRBV27 to TRBJ2-1; 14 nucleotides line up with TRBD2. The J segment lost 2 bases and the V segment lost 3 bases, leaving 3 bases of the junction unmatched. There are 17 residues in the CDR3. Germline assignment: CDR1 MNHEY and CDR2 SMNVEV (reference sequence). The CDR3 DNA follows: TGTGCCAGCAGTTTCCTGACTAGCGGGAGGGCCTACAATGAGCAGTTCTTC. Protein: CASSFLTSGRAYNEQFF.

CDR3: CASSISGTYNEQFF. The CDR3, as DNA: TGTGCCAGCTCAATCTCCGGGACTTACAATGAGCAGTTCTTC. The V gene is TRBV18, the J gene TRBJ2-1, with D perhaps matching TRBD2 (6 bases). CDR1 KGHSH and CDR2 LQKENI come from the germline V gene. V lost 5 bases to trimming and J lost 4 bases, with 12 bases between them. The CDR3 is 14 amino acids.

The CDR3 is CASSLASQNTGELFF. The CDR3 DNA follows: TGCGCCAGCAGCTTGGCCTCACAAAACACCGGGGAGCTGTTTTTT. V gene TRBV5-1 combines with J gene TRBJ2-2; no firm D call. The CDR3 extends over 15 amino acids. Germline values: CDR1 SGHRS, CDR2 YFSETQ. The ends were cut back, 0 bases at V and 2 bases at J, with 8 bases in the middle.

This rearrangement joins TRBV19 to TRBJ2-3; 10 bases are shared with TRBD1. Trimming removed 4 bases from V and 2 bases from J; junction bases left unmatched: 6. The V gene's germline CDR1 is LNHDA and CDR2 SQIVND (reference sequence). The CDR3 has 16 amino acids. The CDR3 DNA reads as TGTGCCAGTAGTACCCTGGGACAGGGGATCACAGATACGCAGTATTTT. It specifies CASSTLGQGITDTQYF.

This clonotype was picked up a small number of times. The gene calls are TRBV20-1 and TRBJ2-5; 8 bases are a match to TRBD2. Trimming removed 6 bases from V and 5 bases from J; junction bases left unmatched: 14. Germline V gives CDR1 DFQATT, CDR2 SNEGSKA (reference sequence). The length of the CDR3 is 15 residues. The CDR3 protein is CSAKVGRGDPETQYF. CDR3 sequence (DNA): TGCAGTGCCAAGGTTGGGCGGGGGGACCCGGAGACCCAGTACTTC.

This clonotype has ten or more counts. The chain uses TRBV5-1 and TRBJ2-5; D perhaps matches TRBD2 (6 bases). This CDR3 contains 15 residues. The ends were cut back, 0 bases at V and 4 bases at J, with 13 bases in the middle. Germline loops: CDR1 SGHRS, CDR2 YFSETQ. CDR3 bases: TGCGCCAGCAGCTTGGCCGCGGGGACCGTAGAGACCCAGTACTTC. Translation: CASSLAAGTVETQYF.

The J gene is TRBJ1-6, the V gene TRBV28; D call uncertain. This CDR3 is 12 amino acids long. Germline CDR1 and CDR2: MDHEN and SYDVKM. V lost 5 bases to trimming and J lost 14 bases, with 13 bases between them. CDR3: CASSILGSTLHF. The CDR3, as DNA: TGTGCCAGCAGTATACTGGGGAGCACCCTCCACTTT.

This clonotype appeared a few times. The chain carries TRBV5-6 and TRBJ2-1; 10 bases map to TRBD2. The CDR3 length is 15 residues. V gave up 1 base and J gave up 8 bases; unmatched junction bases: 6. CDR1 is SGHDT and CDR2 is YYEEEE in the germline V gene. CDR3 in amino acids: CASSLSPSGGYEQFF. The DNA for the CDR3 is TGTGCCAGCAGCTTGTCGCCTAGCGGGGGCTATGAGCAGTTCTTC.

This clonotype was found a few times. V gene TRBV10-3 combines with J gene TRBJ1-2, with D possibly TRBD1 on 5 matching bases. Deletions cut 6 bases from V and 8 bases from J, with 10 bases between. The CDR3 extends over 11 amino acids. Germline assignment: CDR1 ENHRY and CDR2 SYGVKD. The CDR3 DNA follows: TGTGCCATCAGGGGGGGGGACGGCTACACCTTC. Its translation: CAIRGGDGYTF.

This clonotype was seen a few times. The J gene is TRBJ1-2, the V gene TRBV28, with 7 bases identical to TRBD1. The germline V gene has CDR1 MDHEN and CDR2 SYDVKM. After removal of 6 bases from V and 4 bases from J, the junction contained 8 bases not matched to a gene. CDR3 length: 14 residues. The CDR3 sequence: CASSPTGQVYGYTF. The CDR3 DNA is TGTGCCAGCAGCCCAACCGGACAGGTCTATGGCTACACCTTC.

This clonotype has ten or more counts. The rearrangement links TRBV24-1 to TRBJ1-5; no clear D gene. This CDR3 region has 14 residues. Germline V gene lookup returns CDR1 KGHDR and CDR2 SFDVKD. Deletions cut 3 bases from V and 7 bases from J, with 12 bases between. CDR3 DNA sequence: TGTGCCACCAGTGATGTGACAAGAGACCAGCCCCAGCATTTT. Translating it yields CATSDVTRDQPQHF.

This clonotype occurred a few times. V and J are TRBV7-8 and TRBJ2-7, with D perhaps given as TRBD1 or TRBD2 (5 bases each). The CDR3 length is 16 residues. CDR1 is SGHVS and CDR2 is FQNEAQ in the germline V gene. V lost 4 bases and J 5 bases, leaving 21 bases between the germline ends. In DNA, the CDR3 is TGTGCCAGCAGCTCCGGGGTGGGGCTAGCAGGGAACGAGCAGTACTTC. It codes for CASSSGVGLAGNEQYF. The full variable domain, in which reference TRBV7-8 and TRBJ2-7 provide the parts outside the CDR3, is GAGVSQSPRYKVAKRGQDVALRCDPISGHVSLFWYQQALGQGPEFLTYFQNEAQLDKSGLPSDRFFAERPEGSVSTLKIQRTQQEDSAVYLCASSSGVGLAGNEQYFGPGTRLTVT.

This clonotype was picked up many times. The gene calls are TRBV20-1 and TRBJ2-7; 13 positions match TRBD2. With 6 bases clipped from V and 5 bases from J, the junction kept 10 bases outside the gene matches. Germline V gene lookup returns CDR1 DFQATT and CDR2 SNEGSKA (reference sequence). The CDR3 runs 15 residues. The CDR3 nucleotides read TGCAGTGCAGCGGGACTAGCGGGGAAGTTCGACGAGCAGTACTTC. Protein product: CSAAGLAGKFDEQYF.

The chain couples TRBV5-5 to TRBJ2-2; 13 bases fit TRBD2. Germline assignment: CDR1 SGHKS and CDR2 YYEKEE (reference sequence). V was pared by 4 bases and J by 6 bases, with 9 bases of the junction left unmatched. The CDR3 spans 17 residues. CDR3 sequence: CASSSTSGGAWAGELFF. CDR3 nucleotides: TGTGCCAGCAGCAGTACTAGCGGGGGGGCCTGGGCCGGGGAGCTGTTTTTT.

This clonotype was counted between two and nine times. CDR3 sequence reads: CASSPRRATNNEQFF. In DNA form, the CDR3 reads TGTGCCAGCAGCCCCCGGAGGGCTACAAACAATGAGCAGTTCTTC. The chain is built from TRBV7-2 and TRBJ2-1; TRBD2 is a possible D gene (6 bases). The V and J ends lost 5 bases and 5 bases respectively, with 16 bases between them. The CDR3 runs 15 residues. Germline-derived CDR1 and CDR2 are SGHTA and FQGNSA.

V is TRBV5-1 and J is TRBJ2-5, with TRBD1 matching over 9 bases. CDR1 and CDR2 from the germline V gene are SGHRS and YFSETQ. This CDR3 has 16 amino acids. The V segment lost 4 bases and the J segment 3 bases; nucleotides outside the gene matches: 10. CDR3 coding DNA: TGCGCCAGCAGCCCCAGCACCGGGACAGGGAAAGAGACCCAGTACTTC. It encodes CASSPSTGTGKETQYF.

The V call is TRBV28, the J call TRBJ2-1; D is perhaps TRBD1 (6 bases). This CDR3 comprises 16 residues. Germline-derived CDR1 and CDR2 are MDHEN and SYDVKM. The germline V and J ends were trimmed by 3 bases and 2 bases, with 14 bases remaining between them. The CDR3 loop is CASSLKTGTTYNEQFF. As DNA, the CDR3 is TGTGCCAGCAGTTTGAAAACAGGGACAACCTACAATGAGCAGTTCTTC.

The chain combines TRBV6-6 with TRBJ1-1; TRBD1 might be the D (6 bases). Trimming left V 8 bases short and J 4 bases short, with 14 bases between. The CDR3 sequence is 13 residues long. Germline CDR1 MNHNY, CDR2 SVGAGI (reference sequence). CDR3 sequence reads: CASGGGAFTEAFF. CDR3 in DNA: TGTGCCAGCGGGGGGGGCGCTTTCACTGAAGCTTTCTTT.

This clonotype was detected a few times. V and J are TRBV11-2 and TRBJ2-1, with D possibly being TRBD2 (6 bases). CDR3 length equals 17 residues. V was shortened by 3 bases and J by 6 bases, with 21 bases between the two germline ends. Germline CDR1 is SGHAT and CDR2 is FQNNGV. CDR3 sequence: CASSFDSGIRDRNEQFF. CDR3 DNA sequence: TGTGCCAGCAGCTTTGATAGCGGCATCCGAGATCGCAATGAGCAGTTCTTC.

This clonotype was seen more than once but under ten times. The chain recombines TRBV9 with TRBJ1-1; no reliable D call. The germline V and J ends were trimmed by 0 bases and 9 bases, with 15 bases remaining between them. This CDR3 is 14 amino acids long. Germline V gene sequence: CDR1 SGDLS, CDR2 YYNGEE. The CDR3 sequence: CASSVEAPTSKAFF. The CDR3 coding sequence is TGTGCCAGCAGCGTAGAAGCCCCCACCTCTAAAGCTTTCTTT.

The chain uses TRBV20-1 and TRBJ2-3; the match to TRBD2 covers 11 bases. Germline values: CDR1 DFQATT, CDR2 SNEGSKA (reference sequence). After removal of 3 bases from V and 2 bases from J, the junction contained 4 bases not matched to a gene. CDR3 length equals 15 residues. The CDR3 reads CSASGGLAATDTQYF. The CDR3 DNA is TGCAGTGCTAGTGGGGGACTAGCGGCCACAGATACGCAGTATTTT.

The chain recombines TRBV6-5 with TRBJ1-2, with 9 nucleotides matching TRBD1. CDR1 and CDR2 (germline): MNHEY, SVGAGI. The CDR3 has 14 amino acids. V dropped 4 bases and J dropped 3; count of bases not matched to a gene: 3. DNA for the CDR3: TGTGCCAGCAGTTTACAGGGGGCGGACTATGGCTACACCTTC. This translates into CASSLQGADYGYTF.